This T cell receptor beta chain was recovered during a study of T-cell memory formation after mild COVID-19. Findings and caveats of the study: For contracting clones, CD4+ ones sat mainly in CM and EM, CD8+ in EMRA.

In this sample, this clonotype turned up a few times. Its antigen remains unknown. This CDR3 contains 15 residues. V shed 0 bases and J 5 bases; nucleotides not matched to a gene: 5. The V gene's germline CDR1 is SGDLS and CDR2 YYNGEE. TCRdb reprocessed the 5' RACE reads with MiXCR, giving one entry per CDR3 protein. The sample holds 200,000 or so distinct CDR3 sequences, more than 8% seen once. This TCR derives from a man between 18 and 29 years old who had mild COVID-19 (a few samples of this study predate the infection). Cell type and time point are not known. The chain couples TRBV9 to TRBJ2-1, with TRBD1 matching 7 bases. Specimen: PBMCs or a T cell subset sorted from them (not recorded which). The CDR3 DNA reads TGTGCCAGCAGCGTAGTGGGACAGACTCACAATGAGCAGTTCTTC. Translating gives CASSVVGQTHNEQFF.